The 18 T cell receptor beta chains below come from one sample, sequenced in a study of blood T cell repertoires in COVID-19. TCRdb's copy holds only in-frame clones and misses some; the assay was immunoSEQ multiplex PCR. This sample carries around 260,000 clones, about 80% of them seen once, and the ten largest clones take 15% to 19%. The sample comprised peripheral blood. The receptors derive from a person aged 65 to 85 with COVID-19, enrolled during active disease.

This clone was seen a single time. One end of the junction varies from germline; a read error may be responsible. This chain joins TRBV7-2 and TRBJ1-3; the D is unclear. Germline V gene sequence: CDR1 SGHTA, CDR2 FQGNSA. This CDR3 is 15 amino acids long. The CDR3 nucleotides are TGTGCCAACAGCTTAGGGAGAATCTCTGGAAACACCATATATTTT. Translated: CANSLGRISGNTIYF. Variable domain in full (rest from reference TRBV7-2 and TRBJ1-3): GAGVSQSPSNKVTEKGKDVELRCDPISGHTALYWYRQSLGQGLEFLIYFQGNSAPDKSGLPSDRFSAERTGGSVSTLTIQRTQQEDSAVYLCANSLGRISGNTIYFGEGSWLTVV.

CDR3 region: CASSKGQVGTQYF. The CDR3 bases are TGTGCCAGCAGCAAGGGACAGGTTGGGACCCAGTACTTC. The chain employs TRBV12-3 or TRBV12-4 and TRBJ2-5; 8 positions agree with TRBD1. J gave up 7 bases and V 6 bases, and 7 bases lay outside the gene matches. There are 13 residues in the CDR3.

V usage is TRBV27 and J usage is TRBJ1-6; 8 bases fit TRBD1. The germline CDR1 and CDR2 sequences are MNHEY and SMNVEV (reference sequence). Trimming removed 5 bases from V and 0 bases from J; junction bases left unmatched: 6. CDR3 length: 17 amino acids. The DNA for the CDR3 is TGTGCCAGCAGTACTCCGACAGGGGTCTCCTATAATTCACCCCTCCACTTT. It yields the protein CASSTPTGVSYNSPLHF.

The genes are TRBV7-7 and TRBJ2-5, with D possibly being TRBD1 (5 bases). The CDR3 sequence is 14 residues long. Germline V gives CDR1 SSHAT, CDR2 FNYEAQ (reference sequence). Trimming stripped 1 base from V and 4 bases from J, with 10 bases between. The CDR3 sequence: CASSLESRGETQYF. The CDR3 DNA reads TGTGCCAGCAGCTTAGAGTCAAGGGGAGAGACCCAGTACTTC.

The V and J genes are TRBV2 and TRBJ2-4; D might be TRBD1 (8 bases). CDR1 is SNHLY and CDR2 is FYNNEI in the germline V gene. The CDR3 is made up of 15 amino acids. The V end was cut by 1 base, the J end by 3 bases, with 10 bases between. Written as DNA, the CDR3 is TGTGCCAGCAGTGAAGACAGGGGGGGCAAAAACATTCAGTACTTC. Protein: CASSEDRGGKNIQYF.

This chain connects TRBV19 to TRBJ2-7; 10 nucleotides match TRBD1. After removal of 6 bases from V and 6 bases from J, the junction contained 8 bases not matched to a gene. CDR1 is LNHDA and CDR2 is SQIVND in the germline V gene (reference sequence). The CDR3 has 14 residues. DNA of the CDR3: TGTGCCAGTAGGGCCGGGACAGGGGTGTTCGAGCAGTACTTC. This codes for CASRAGTGVFEQYF.

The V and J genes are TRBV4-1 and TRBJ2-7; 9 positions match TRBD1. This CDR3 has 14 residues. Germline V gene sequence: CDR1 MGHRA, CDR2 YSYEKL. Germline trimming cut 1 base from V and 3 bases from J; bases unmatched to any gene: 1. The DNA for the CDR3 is TGCGCCAGCAGCCAAGTGGACAGGGGCTACGAGCAGTACTTC. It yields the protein CASSQVDRGYEQYF.

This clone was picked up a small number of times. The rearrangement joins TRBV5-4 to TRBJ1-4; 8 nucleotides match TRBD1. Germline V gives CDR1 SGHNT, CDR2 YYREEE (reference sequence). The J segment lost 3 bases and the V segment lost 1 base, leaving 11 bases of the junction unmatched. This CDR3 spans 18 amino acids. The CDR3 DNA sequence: TGTGCCAGCAGCTTGTGGCGCAACAGGGGGACTTCTAATGAAAAACTGTTTTTT. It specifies CASSLWRNRGTSNEKLFF.

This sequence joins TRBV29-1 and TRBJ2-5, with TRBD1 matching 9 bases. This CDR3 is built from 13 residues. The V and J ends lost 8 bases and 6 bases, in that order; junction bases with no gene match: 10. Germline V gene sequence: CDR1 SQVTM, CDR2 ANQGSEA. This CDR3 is CSSPGQGRKTQYF. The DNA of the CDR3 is TGCAGCTCTCCGGGACAGGGTAGGAAGACCCAGTACTTC.

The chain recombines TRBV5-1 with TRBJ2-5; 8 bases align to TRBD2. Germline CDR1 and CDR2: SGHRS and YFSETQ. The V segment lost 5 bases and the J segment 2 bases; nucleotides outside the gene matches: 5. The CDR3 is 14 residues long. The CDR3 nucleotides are TGCGCCAGCAGAGCGGCGGGGGGACAAGAGACCCAGTACTTC. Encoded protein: CASRAAGGQETQYF.

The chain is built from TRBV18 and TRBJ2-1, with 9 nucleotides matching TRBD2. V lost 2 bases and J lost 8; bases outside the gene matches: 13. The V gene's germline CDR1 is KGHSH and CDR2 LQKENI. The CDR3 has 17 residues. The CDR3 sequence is CASSPRVAGGPSDEQFF. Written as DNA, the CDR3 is TGTGCCAGCTCACCAAGGGTGGCGGGAGGGCCCTCGGATGAGCAGTTCTTC.

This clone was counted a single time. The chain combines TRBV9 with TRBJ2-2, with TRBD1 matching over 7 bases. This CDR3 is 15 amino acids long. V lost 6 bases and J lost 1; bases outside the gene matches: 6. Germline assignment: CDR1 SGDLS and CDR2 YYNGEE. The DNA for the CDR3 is TGTGCCAGCAACCCTCGGACAGGGAACACCGGGGAGCTGTTTTTT. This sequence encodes CASNPRTGNTGELFF.

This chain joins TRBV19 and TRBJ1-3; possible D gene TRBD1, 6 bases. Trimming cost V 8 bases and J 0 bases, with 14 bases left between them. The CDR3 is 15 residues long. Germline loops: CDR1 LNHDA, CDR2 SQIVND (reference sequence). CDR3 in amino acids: CASGFRGDSGNTIYF. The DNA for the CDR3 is TGTGCCAGTGGCTTCAGGGGAGACTCTGGAAACACCATATATTTT.

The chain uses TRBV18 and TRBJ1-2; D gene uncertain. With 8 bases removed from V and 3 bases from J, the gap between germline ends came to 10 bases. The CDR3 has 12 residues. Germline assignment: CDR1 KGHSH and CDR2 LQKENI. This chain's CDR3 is CASSGSHYGYTF. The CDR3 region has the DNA TGTGCCAGCAGCGGGTCGCACTATGGCTACACCTTC. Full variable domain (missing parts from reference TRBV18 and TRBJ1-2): NAGVMQNPRHLVRRRGQEARLRCSPMKGHSHVYWYRQLPEEGLKFMVYLQKENIIDESGMPKERFSAEFPKEGPSILRIQQVVRGDSAAYFCASSGSHYGYTFGSGTRLTVV.

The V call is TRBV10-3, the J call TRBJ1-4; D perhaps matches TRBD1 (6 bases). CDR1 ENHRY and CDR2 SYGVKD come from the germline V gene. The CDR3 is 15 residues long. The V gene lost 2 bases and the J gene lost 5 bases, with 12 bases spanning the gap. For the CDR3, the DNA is TGTGCCATCAGTGAGACGGGGGGGCGGAATGAAAAACTGTTTTTT. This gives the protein CAISETGGRNEKLFF.

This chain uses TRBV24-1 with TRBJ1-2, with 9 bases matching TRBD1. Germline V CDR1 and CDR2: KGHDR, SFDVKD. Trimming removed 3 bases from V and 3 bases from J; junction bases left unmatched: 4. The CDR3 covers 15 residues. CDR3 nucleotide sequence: TGTGCCACCAGTGATCCCGGGACAGGGCACTATGGCTACACCTTC. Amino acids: CATSDPGTGHYGYTF.

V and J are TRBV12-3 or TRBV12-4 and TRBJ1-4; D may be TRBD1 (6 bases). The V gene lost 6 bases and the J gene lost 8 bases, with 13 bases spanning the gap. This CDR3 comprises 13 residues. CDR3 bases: TGTGCCAGCAGAGCGGGGGCGACCGAAAAACTGTTTTTT. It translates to CASRAGATEKLFF.

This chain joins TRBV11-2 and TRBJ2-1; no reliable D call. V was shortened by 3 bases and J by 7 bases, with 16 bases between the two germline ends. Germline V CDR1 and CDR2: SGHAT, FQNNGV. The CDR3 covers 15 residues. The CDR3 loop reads CASSLNGQSGNEQFF. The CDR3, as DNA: TGTGCCAGCAGCTTGAATGGGCAGTCTGGGAATGAGCAGTTCTTC.